This T cell receptor beta chain was obtained from a study of technical replicates of blood from a few donors. The table lists this clone with a few counts. Repertoires were generated with immunoSEQ multiplex PCR, while TCRdb's copy carries only in-frame clones and drops some. The sample contains roughly 40,000 clones, approximately 96% of which appear only once. V lost 4 bases and J lost 5; bases outside the gene matches: 10. This CDR3 is built from 15 residues. CDR1 SEHNR and CDR2 FQNEAQ come from the germline V gene (reference sequence). The V gene is TRBV7-9, the J gene TRBJ1-1, with TRBD1 matching 7 bases. Sequenced material: T cells isolated from PBMCs. The TCR originated in a human donor in good health. The CDR3 DNA is TGTGCCAGCAGCTCCTATCTAGGGGGCTGGACTGAAGCTTTCTTT. This encodes CASSSYLGGWTEAFF. The variable domain in full, with the rest retrieved from reference TRBV7-9 and TRBJ1-1, is DTGVSQNPRHKITKRGQNVTFRCDPISEHNRLYWYRQTLGQGPEFLTYFQNEAQLEKSRLLSDRFSAERPKGSFSTLEIQRTEQGDSAMYLCASSSYLGGWTEAFFGQGTRLTVV.